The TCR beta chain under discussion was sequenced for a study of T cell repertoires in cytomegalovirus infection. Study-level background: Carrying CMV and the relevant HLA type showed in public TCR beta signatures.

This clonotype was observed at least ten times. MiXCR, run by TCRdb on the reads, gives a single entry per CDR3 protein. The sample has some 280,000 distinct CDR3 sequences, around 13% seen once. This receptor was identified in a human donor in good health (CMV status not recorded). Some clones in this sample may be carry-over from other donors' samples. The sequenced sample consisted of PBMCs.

The CDR3 here is CASSPDRGDPSGYGYTF. CDR3 bases: TGTGCCAGCAGCCCGGACCGGGGGGATCCTTCTGGTTATGGCTACACCTTC. The rearrangement joins TRBV7-4 to TRBJ1-2, with D tentatively TRBD1 (5 bases). The CDR3 is made up of 17 amino acids. Looked up from germline, CDR1 is SGHVT and CDR2 is SQSDAQ. Between the trimmed V and J ends, which lost 5 bases and 5 bases, there was a span of 24 bases.